Each of the 26 T cell receptor beta chains below was sequenced from the same sample in a study of response to subunit inactivated influenza vaccine. TCRdb re-analysed the RT-PCR reads in MiXCR, keeping a single row per CDR3 protein. This table has some 520,000 distinct CDR3 sequences, about 15% appearing once. Sequences were derived from CD4+ T cells sorted from PBMCs, sampled about 23 months after vaccination. The receptors were sampled from a man aged 50-75 years who received an inactivated influenza vaccine.

This clonotype has a handful of counts. The chain combines TRBV28 with TRBJ2-7; weak D call: TRBD1 (6 bases). The V end was cut by 2 bases, the J end by 0 bases, with 11 bases between. This CDR3 has 15 residues. In germline, CDR1 is MDHEN, CDR2 SYDVKM. CDR3 sequence (DNA): TGTGCCAGCAGTTTAGAGGTACAGGGCTCCTACGAGCAGTACTTC. Translation gives CASSLEVQGSYEQYF. Drawing the rest from reference TRBV28 and TRBJ2-7, the complete variable domain is DVKVTQSSRYLVKRTGEKVFLECVQDMDHENMFWYRQDPGLGLRLIYFSYDVKMKEKGDIPEGYSVSREKKERFSLILESASTNQTSMYLCASSLEVQGSYEQYFGPGTRLTVT.

This clonotype appeared many times. This chain uses TRBV13 with TRBJ2-1, with D possibly matching TRBD2 (5 bases). CDR1 and CDR2 (germline): PRHDT, FYEKMQ (reference sequence). Trimming pared 3 bases from V and 4 bases from J, leaving 19 bases between. CDR3 length equals 17 residues. CDR3 amino acids: CASSFLIFGVGYNEQFF. Written as DNA, the CDR3 is TGTGCCAGCAGCTTCCTTATCTTCGGGGTGGGTTACAATGAGCAGTTCTTC.

V usage is TRBV29-1 and J usage is TRBJ2-5; TRBD2 matches 7 bases. The CDR3 covers 14 residues. After removal of 7 bases from V and 8 bases from J, the junction contained 16 bases not matched to a gene. The V gene's germline CDR1 is SQVTM and CDR2 ANQGSEA. The CDR3 sequence is CSATPLAGEGTQYF. DNA for the CDR3: TGCAGCGCCACTCCATTAGCGGGCGAAGGAACCCAGTACTTC.

This clonotype was picked up many times. V is TRBV11-2 and J is TRBJ2-5, with 9 bases that match TRBD1. Germline-derived CDR1 and CDR2 are SGHAT and FQNNGV. V shed 1 base, J shed 5 bases, and the junction held 14 bases outside the gene matches. The CDR3 covers 18 residues. The chain's CDR3 is CASSLGIGTGLRVETQYF. The CDR3 bases are TGTGCCAGCAGCTTAGGAATCGGGACAGGGCTTAGGGTGGAGACCCAGTACTTC.

The V gene is TRBV5-6, the J gene TRBJ1-1; TRBD1 agrees at 11 bases. This CDR3 has 17 amino acids. The germline CDR1 and CDR2 sequences are SGHDT and YYEEEE. Unmatched junction bases numbered 9, after V lost 4 bases and J lost 1 base. The CDR3 region is CASSHLIGTGGNTEAFF. CDR3 DNA: TGTGCCAGCAGCCACCTAATCGGGACAGGGGGGAACACTGAAGCTTTCTTT.

This chain links TRBV5-1 with TRBJ1-2; the D gene is possibly TRBD1 (6 bases). Germline V gene data show CDR1 as SGHRS and CDR2 as YFSETQ. The CDR3 has 12 amino acids. With 4 bases removed from V and 6 bases from J, the gap between germline ends came to 10 bases. The CDR3: CASSPDRDGYTF. CDR3 DNA: TGCGCCAGCAGCCCGGACAGAGATGGCTACACCTTC.

Ten or more counts support this clonotype. One end of the junction varies from germline; a read error may be responsible. This chain links TRBV6-2 or TRBV6-3 with TRBJ1-1; D ambiguous. CDR3 length: 12 residues. Germline values: CDR1 MNHEY, CDR2 SVGEGT. CDR3 coding DNA: TGTGCCAGCAGTTACTCGACCGGTTATGATCTCTTT. It codes for CASSYSTGYDLF.

V is TRBV5-1 and J is TRBJ2-1, with a possible D match to TRBD2 (5 bases). V lost 0 bases, J lost 7 bases, and 17 bases lay in between. CDR1 is SGHRS, CDR2 YFSETQ, per germline. The CDR3 extends over 16 amino acids. DNA of the CDR3: TGCGCCAGCAGCTTGGCCTCGAGGGCCGATGGTAATGAGCAGTTCTTC. It yields the protein CASSLASRADGNEQFF.

This clonotype appeared a few times. The chain joins TRBV10-3 to TRBJ1-5; TRBD1 aligns across 8 bases. CDR1 ENHRY and CDR2 SYGVKD come from the germline V gene. The CDR3 sequence is 15 residues long. V trimming: 5 bases; J trimming: 6 bases; junction bases outside the gene matches: 9. CDR3: CAISTGGVGSQPQHF. The CDR3 DNA is TGTGCCATCAGTACAGGGGGTGTGGGCAGTCAGCCCCAGCATTTT.

This rearrangement joins TRBV5-1 to TRBJ2-1; D may be TRBD1 (6 bases). The CDR3 covers 14 residues. Germline CDR1 reads SGHRS; CDR2 reads YFSETQ. Trimming stripped 9 bases from V and 6 bases from J, with 19 bases between. The CDR3 nucleotides read TGCGCCACCTCGAATGGACAGCAAGCCAATGAGCAGTTCTTC. Its translation is CATSNGQQANEQFF.

This clonotype was detected only a few times. This rearrangement joins TRBV6-1 to TRBJ2-6; D unresolved. The germline CDR1 and CDR2 sequences are MNHNS and SASEGT. The CDR3 spans 15 residues. V was clipped by 2 bases and J by 4 bases, with 9 bases between them. In nucleotides, the CDR3 is TGTGCCAGCAGTGAAACATTGGCCGGGGCCAACGTCCTGACTTTC. Protein sequence: CASSETLAGANVLTF.

This clonotype was seen ten or more times. The gene calls are TRBV29-1 and TRBJ2-2, with 9 bases that match TRBD2. This CDR3 comprises 15 residues. Germline CDR1 SQVTM, CDR2 ANQGSEA. The ends lost 4 bases at V and 2 bases at J; junction bases unmatched: 5. The CDR3 bases are TGCAGCGTTGGGGCTAGCGGGGACAACACCGGGGAGCTGTTTTTT. It translates to CSVGASGDNTGELFF.

This chain joins TRBV9 and TRBJ2-7, with 8 bases matching TRBD1. This CDR3 has 14 amino acids. V lost 4 bases to trimming and J lost 2 bases; unmatched junction nucleotides: 5. CDR1 SGDLS and CDR2 YYNGEE come from the germline V gene. For the CDR3, the DNA is TGTGCCAGCAGCCCGGACAGGGAAACCTACGAGCAGTACTTC. It yields the protein CASSPDRETYEQYF.

This clonotype was counted between two and nine times. The junction shows a germline mismatch at one end, possibly a read error. The chain employs TRBV20-1 and TRBJ2-1; 7 nucleotides match TRBD2. Germline lookup yields CDR1 DFQATT and CDR2 SNEGSKA (reference sequence). The CDR3 sequence is 10 residues long. CDR3 sequence (DNA): TGCAGTGCTAGAGATAAGCGGGAAAACTTC. Its translation is CSARDKRENF.

V usage is TRBV12-3 or TRBV12-4 and J usage is TRBJ1-6; D uncertain. There are 13 residues in the CDR3. Trimming took 6 bases from V and 9 from J, leaving 12 bases between them. CDR3 nucleotide sequence: TGTGCCAGCAGCCCCCGAAAGATTTCACCCCTCCACTTT. Its translation: CASSPRKISPLHF.

The gene calls are TRBV4-3 and TRBJ2-3; the match to TRBD1 covers 8 bases. Germline V gene sequence: CDR1 LGHNA, CDR2 YSLEER. The CDR3 consists of 18 residues. After removal of 0 bases from V and 1 base from J, the junction contained 9 bases not matched to a gene. CDR3 sequence (DNA): TGCGCCAGCAGCCAAGACTACCCCAGGGGGCACGGCACAGATACGCAGTATTTT. Amino acids: CASSQDYPRGHGTDTQYF.

The rearrangement links TRBV3-1 to TRBJ2-3; D is possibly TRBD2 (5 bases). This CDR3 has 15 residues. Between the trimmed V and J ends, which lost 2 bases and 4 bases, there was a span of 13 bases. Germline lookup yields CDR1 LGHDT and CDR2 YNNKEL (reference sequence). Here the CDR3 reads CASSQFLADSDTQYF. In nucleotides, the CDR3 is TGTGCCAGCAGCCAATTCCTAGCAGATTCAGATACGCAGTATTTT.

CDR3 in DNA: TGTGCCAGCTCGAGCTCCCTATACAATGAGCAGTTCTTC. This encodes CASSSSLYNEQFF. The genes are TRBV18 and TRBJ2-1; no clear D gene. V lost 6 bases and J 4 bases, leaving 10 bases between the germline ends. The CDR3 has 13 amino acids. Germline V CDR1 and CDR2: KGHSH, LQKENI. The whole variable domain, remainder taken from reference TRBV18 and TRBJ2-1, is NAGVMQNPRHLVRRRGQEARLRCSPMKGHSHVYWYRQLPEEGLKFMVYLQKENIIDESGMPKERFSAEFPKEGPSILRIQQVVRGDSAAYFCASSSSLYNEQFFGPGTRLTVL.

The J gene is TRBJ1-1, the V gene TRBV5-1; TRBD1 aligns across 8 bases. Losses at the gene ends were 1 base for V and 0 bases for J; bases not matched to a gene: 2. Germline V gene sequence: CDR1 SGHRS, CDR2 YFSETQ. This CDR3 is 15 amino acids long. The CDR3 DNA reads TGCGCCAGCAGCTTGTCGGGACAGGTGAACACTGAAGCTTTCTTT. Translation: CASSLSGQVNTEAFF.

This clonotype was observed a handful of times. V and J are TRBV28 and TRBJ1-5; perhaps TRBD1 as D (5 bases). The CDR3 is made up of 15 amino acids. CDR1 and CDR2 from the germline V gene are MDHEN and SYDVKM. V was trimmed by 6 bases and J by 4 bases, leaving 16 bases between them. CDR3 bases: TGTGCCAGCAGACTGGGACGAGGGAGAAATCAGCCCCAGCATTTT. Protein sequence: CASRLGRGRNQPQHF. Complete variable domain (other parts from reference TRBV28 and TRBJ1-5): DVKVTQSSRYLVKRTGEKVFLECVQDMDHENMFWYRQDPGLGLRLIYFSYDVKMKEKGDIPEGYSVSREKKERFSLILESASTNQTSMYLCASRLGRGRNQPQHFGDGTRLSIL.

This chain links TRBV7-6 with TRBJ2-7, with a tentative D call TRBD1 (6 bases). The CDR3 has 17 amino acids. V gave up 5 bases and J gave up 3 bases, with 23 bases separating them. Germline CDR1 reads SGHVS; CDR2 reads FNYEAQ. CDR3 region: CASSQRRGQPVLYEQYF. In DNA form, the CDR3 reads TGTGCCAGCAGCCAAAGACGAGGACAGCCCGTTCTCTACGAGCAGTACTTC.

Only a few counts were recorded for this clonotype. The chain joins TRBV5-1 to TRBJ2-7; D gene unclear. This CDR3 comprises 14 residues. Germline CDR1 SGHRS, CDR2 YFSETQ. V lost 1 base and J lost 2, with 10 bases in between. The CDR3 DNA is TGCGCCAGCAGCTTGAATTACGGAGCCTACGAGCAGTACTTC. Translation: CASSLNYGAYEQYF.

In nucleotides, the CDR3 is TGCAGCGTCCCAAGGGCGTCCGGCTCCTACAATGAGCAGTTCTTC. Its translation is CSVPRASGSYNEQFF. The V gene is TRBV29-1, the J gene TRBJ2-1; D gene unclear. CDR1 is SQVTM and CDR2 is ANQGSEA in the germline V gene. The CDR3 contains 15 residues. V shed 6 bases and J shed 0 bases, with 15 bases lying between them.

This clonotype has more than one count but fewer than ten. This chain connects TRBV6-1 to TRBJ2-1; 15 nucleotides match TRBD2. This CDR3 is 18 amino acids long. Germline loops: CDR1 MNHNS, CDR2 SASEGT. After removal of 6 bases from V and 7 bases from J, the junction contained 13 bases not matched to a gene. In DNA form, the CDR3 reads TGTGCCAGCAGGCTTTGGACTAGCGGGGGGGCCATGAGGAATGAGCAGTTCTTC. Protein sequence: CASRLWTSGGAMRNEQFF.

The rearrangement links TRBV4-1 to TRBJ2-7; D possibly corresponds to TRBD1 (5 bases). Trimming removed 4 bases from V and 0 bases from J, with 13 bases in between. The CDR3 covers 15 residues. Germline CDR1 and CDR2: MGHRA and YSYEKL. The CDR3 DNA sequence: TGCGCCAGCAGCCGTGAACAGGTGAGCTCCTACGAGCAGTACTTC. It is translated as CASSREQVSSYEQYF.

The V gene is TRBV24-1, the J gene TRBJ2-3; TRBD2 matches 13 bases. Germline values: CDR1 KGHDR, CDR2 SFDVKD. Unmatched junction bases numbered 9, after V lost 5 bases and J lost 5 bases. The CDR3 has 17 residues. In DNA form, the CDR3 reads TGTGCCACCAGTGGCGCTGGACTAGCGGGAGTTTTAGATACGCAGTATTTT. Translation gives CATSGAGLAGVLDTQYF.